The 30 T cell receptor beta chains listed next were all sequenced from one sample in a study of regulatory T cells in long-lasting Graves disease (dated by TCRdb to 2020 to 2023). Receptor libraries were prepared by multiplex PCR. This sample was sequenced with an Illumina HiSeq 4000. iRepertoire HTBI primers and Arm-PCR amplification of CDR3 regions were used to construct TCR beta libraries. In-frame beta chains were kept once TCRdb had trimmed the public reads at Q25 with fastp and called clones with MiXCR. Each entry is one CDR3 protein sequence, shown with its most common DNA and genes. This sample gives fewer than 450,000 distinct CDR3 sequences in total; 15% of them show up just once. The ten largest clones capture over 7.5% of the sample. This sample's time point label indicates: newly diagnosed GD, antithyroid drugs for less than 3 months. For both TCR sequencing and RNA sequencing, RNA was extracted from PBMCs in TRIzol.

In addition, the sample was reused for a study of T cells in Graves' hyperthyroidism and ophthalmopathy.

The sample in question was peripheral blood mononuclear cells (PBMCs), obtained at new diagnosis, from a patient treated with antithyroid drugs. All receptors derive from a woman in her forties with Graves disease. Donor details come from another sample of the same person, matched by shared clones.

This clonotype was observed at least ten times. The chain carries TRBV7-9 and TRBJ2-1; weak D call: TRBD2 (6 bases). Trimming removed 4 bases from V and 9 bases from J, with 13 bases in between. This CDR3 contains 13 residues. From germline, CDR1 is SEHNR and CDR2 FQNEAQ (reference sequence). Here the CDR3 reads CASSSQEGSEQFF. In DNA, the CDR3 is TGTGCCAGCAGCTCGCAGGAGGGGAGTGAGCAGTTCTTC.

Here the CDR3 DNA reads TGTGCCAGCAGTTTAGGCGCTAGCGGGTTTACCTACGAGCAGTACTTC. Its translation: CASSLGASGFTYEQYF. The chain links TRBV12-3 or TRBV12-4 to TRBJ2-7; the match to TRBD2 covers 8 bases. V dropped 1 base and J dropped 2; count of bases not matched to a gene: 7. The CDR3 runs to 16 residues.

This clonotype was recorded many times. The chain employs TRBV27 and TRBJ2-5; perhaps TRBD1 as D (6 bases). The length of the CDR3 is 13 residues. Germline CDR1 and CDR2: MNHEY and SMNVEV (reference sequence). Deletions cut 6 bases from V and 1 base from J, with 9 bases between. The CDR3 region has the DNA TGTGCCAGCAGGAAACAGGGCCAAGAGACCCAGTACTTC. Encoded protein: CASRKQGQETQYF.

This clonotype occurred many times. The rearrangement joins TRBV27 to TRBJ1-5; TRBD1 is a possible D gene (5 bases). V lost 6 bases and J 2 bases, leaving 20 bases between the germline ends. Germline V lookup: CDR1 MNHEY, CDR2 SMNVEV (reference sequence). The CDR3 covers 17 residues. The CDR3: CASRRSPQGLGNQPQHF. Here the CDR3 DNA reads TGTGCCAGCAGGCGATCGCCTCAGGGTTTGGGCAATCAGCCCCAGCATTTT.

This clonotype was counted many times. The chain has TRBV7-2 and TRBJ1-1; D not certain. V was pared by 5 bases and J by 6 bases, with 19 bases between. The CDR3 totals 15 residues. Per the germline V gene, CDR1 is SGHTA and CDR2 is FQGNSA. CDR3 amino acids: CASSPPNPRGAEAFF. CDR3 bases: TGTGCCAGCAGCCCCCCAAACCCCCGCGGCGCTGAAGCTTTCTTT.

This rearrangement joins TRBV12-3 or TRBV12-4 to TRBJ2-3; 9 bases match TRBD1. The CDR3 runs 16 residues. J gave up 2 bases and V 8 bases, and 11 bases lay outside the gene matches. CDR3 nucleotide sequence: TGTGCCAGCGGGATGGACAGGGGTACGGACACAGATACGCAGTATTTT. This codes for CASGMDRGTDTDTQYF.

There are many counts of this clonotype. V is TRBV28 and J is TRBJ2-1; D might be TRBD2 (5 bases). This CDR3 has 18 residues. Germline-derived CDR1 and CDR2 are MDHEN and SYDVKM. The V end was cut by 7 bases, the J end by 2 bases, with 24 bases between. In DNA, the CDR3 is TGTGCCAGCAATGGTGGGAGTTCAGTTGTACCCACCTACAATGAGCAGTTCTTC. This codes for CASNGGSSVVPTYNEQFF.

This clonotype was detected many times. J is TRBJ1-4 and V is TRBV28; weak D call: TRBD1 (6 bases). The V and J ends lost 2 bases and 0 bases respectively, with 7 bases between them. The CDR3 extends over 15 amino acids. From germline, CDR1 is MDHEN and CDR2 SYDVKM. The CDR3 sequence: CASSLQGTTNEKLFF. Here the CDR3 DNA reads TGTGCCAGCAGTTTACAGGGGACAACTAATGAAAAACTGTTTTTT.

This clonotype was detected ten times or more. V and J are TRBV7-3 and TRBJ2-3; D remains unclear. Matching the DNA end better, TRBJ2-7 makes the J call doubtful. The germline CDR1 and CDR2 sequences are SGHTA and FQGTGA. The CDR3 runs to 13 residues. The CDR3 DNA reads TGTGCCAGCAGCTTGGGTAGAAGTGACGAGCAGTACTTC. It is translated as CASSLGRSDEQYF.

In this sample, this clonotype turned up many times. The genes are TRBV5-1 and TRBJ2-1, with D unclear. CDR3 length: 14 residues. Between the trimmed V and J ends, which lost 2 bases and 6 bases, there was a span of 12 bases. CDR1 is SGHRS and CDR2 is YFSETQ in the germline V gene. The CDR3 DNA follows: TGCGCCAGCAGCTTCCCCAGTGAACTCAATGAGCAGTTCTTC. This translates into CASSFPSELNEQFF.

This chain connects TRBV27 to TRBJ2-2; 10 bases agree with TRBD1. This CDR3 contains 19 residues. J gave up 6 bases and V 3 bases, and 16 bases lay outside the gene matches. Germline V gene lookup returns CDR1 MNHEY and CDR2 SMNVEV (reference sequence). The CDR3 reads CASSLSGTGALSTAGELFF. The CDR3 nucleotides are TGTGCCAGCAGTTTGTCCGGGACAGGGGCACTATCTACTGCCGGGGAGCTGTTTTTT.

The sample holds many counts of this clonotype. The chain couples TRBV12-3 or TRBV12-4 to TRBJ1-1, with 8 bases identical to TRBD1. The V and J ends lost 6 bases and 5 bases, in that order; junction bases with no gene match: 8. The CDR3 loop spans 14 amino acids. The DNA of the CDR3 is TGTGCCAGCAGGCCGGATACAGGGGGAACTGAAGCTTTCTTT. It is translated as CASRPDTGGTEAFF.

This clonotype was detected a few times. This rearrangement joins TRBV28 to TRBJ2-7; TRBD1 matches 10 bases. CDR3 length: 15 residues. Germline V lookup: CDR1 MDHEN, CDR2 SYDVKM. The V and J ends lost 7 bases and 7 bases, in that order; junction bases with no gene match: 13. CDR3 sequence: CASTKPKDRGGEQYF. Here the CDR3 DNA reads TGTGCCAGCACTAAACCGAAGGACAGGGGGGGAGAGCAGTACTTC.

The V and J genes are TRBV3-1 and TRBJ2-3, with D hard to call. CDR1 LGHDT and CDR2 YNNKEL come from the germline V gene (reference sequence). The CDR3 consists of 14 residues. V was pared by 0 bases and J by 4 bases, with 8 bases between. CDR3 nucleotides: TGTGCCAGCAGCCAAGATCAGGCGTCAGATACGCAGTATTTT. This gives the protein CASSQDQASDTQYF.

This clonotype showed up many times. This chain uses TRBV27 with TRBJ1-1; D perhaps matches TRBD1 (5 bases). The CDR3 consists of 14 residues. CDR1 is MNHEY, CDR2 SMNVEV, per germline (reference sequence). V gave up 2 bases and J gave up 6 bases, with 13 bases separating them. Written as DNA, the CDR3 is TGTGCCAGCAGTTTAACGCAGGGTGATCCTGAAGCTTTCTTT. Translated, it gives CASSLTQGDPEAFF.

Only a few counts were recorded for this clonotype. The rearrangement links TRBV7-9 to TRBJ1-1; D is uncertain. Germline V lookup: CDR1 SEHNR, CDR2 FQNEAQ (reference sequence). V dropped 3 bases and J dropped 3 bases, with 5 bases sitting between them. The CDR3 sequence is 12 residues long. CDR3 in amino acids: CASSFPHTEAFF. CDR3 in DNA: TGTGCCAGCAGCTTTCCACACACTGAAGCTTTCTTT.

This clonotype was observed a handful of times. J is TRBJ1-1 and V is TRBV7-8; D is unresolved. The V gene's germline CDR1 is SGHVS and CDR2 FQNEAQ. This CDR3 comprises 14 residues. Between the trimmed V and J ends, which lost 0 bases and 8 bases, there was a span of 13 bases. The CDR3 DNA is TGTGCCAGCAGCTTAGCGGGAGGACGGTTCGAAGCTTTCTTT. This encodes CASSLAGGRFEAFF.

This clonotype was seen at least ten times. This chain connects TRBV28 to TRBJ1-5; TRBD1 agrees at 9 bases. Per the germline V gene, CDR1 is MDHEN and CDR2 is SYDVKM. The CDR3 is 17 residues long. Trimming cost V 5 bases and J 5 bases; bases outside gene matches: 13. Written as DNA, the CDR3 is TGTGCCAGCAGTCGACCGAGGTACAGGGGGCATGATCAGCCCCAGCATTTT. Its translation is CASSRPRYRGHDQPQHF. Using reference TRBV28 and TRBJ1-5 for the parts outside the CDR3, the full variable domain is DVKVTQSSRYLVKRTGEKVFLECVQDMDHENMFWYRQDPGLGLRLIYFSYDVKMKEKGDIPEGYSVSREKKERFSLILESASTNQTSMYLCASSRPRYRGHDQPQHFGDGTRLSIL.

This clonotype was seen repeatedly, ten times or more. V is TRBV11-1 and J is TRBJ2-3, with TRBD1 matching over 8 bases. The CDR3 extends over 17 amino acids. Trimming removed 2 bases from V and 2 bases from J; junction bases left unmatched: 9. Germline CDR1 reads SGHAT; CDR2 reads FQDESV (reference sequence). CDR3 in amino acids: CASSLYAGGYDTDTQYF. The DNA of the CDR3 is TGTGCCAGCAGCTTATACGCAGGGGGCTATGACACAGATACGCAGTATTTT.

The rearrangement joins TRBV4-1 to TRBJ2-7; D may match TRBD1 or TRBD2 (5 bases each). V lost 1 base to trimming and J lost 2 bases, with 9 bases between them. Germline CDR1 is MGHRA and CDR2 is YSYEKL. The CDR3 is made up of 14 amino acids. CDR3 residues: CASSQVGDPYEQYF. CDR3 in DNA: TGCGCCAGCAGCCAAGTTGGGGACCCCTACGAGCAGTACTTC.

The count of this clonotype is one. V is TRBV2 and J is TRBJ2-1; the D call may be TRBD1 or TRBD2 (5 bases each). V dropped 3 bases and J dropped 0 bases, with 6 bases sitting between them. Germline V gene lookup returns CDR1 SNHLY and CDR2 FYNNEI. This CDR3 spans 14 amino acids. In nucleotides, the CDR3 is TGTGCCAGCAGTGAGGGGGTCTCCTACAATGAGCAGTTCTTC. Translation gives CASSEGVSYNEQFF.

This clonotype showed up just a few times. This chain uses TRBV7-2 with TRBJ2-5, with D tentatively TRBD1 (5 bases). This CDR3 has 17 residues. Trimming stripped 5 bases from V and 4 bases from J, with 23 bases between. Germline CDR1 and CDR2: SGHTA and FQGNSA. As DNA, the CDR3 is TGTGCCAGCAGCCCAATGCGTTGGTCCAGGGTTGGAGAGACCCAGTACTTC. The encoded protein is CASSPMRWSRVGETQYF.

The sample holds many counts of this clonotype. Relative to the germline gene, one junction end is altered; a read error may explain this. The chain recombines TRBV11-3 with TRBJ2-1, with TRBD2 matching 8 bases. CDR3 length equals 15 residues. Germline V CDR1 and CDR2: SGHNT, YENEEA. CDR3 nucleotides: TGCGCCAGCAGCTTGGTGGCGGGAGGTGGAAATGAGCAGTTCTTC. This translates into CASSLVAGGGNEQFF.

J is TRBJ2-7 and V is TRBV12-3 or TRBV12-4; D is unresolved. V lost 1 base, J lost 4 bases, and 8 bases lay in between. The CDR3 loop spans 13 amino acids. CDR3 sequence reads: CASSLVGLYEQYF. CDR3 coding DNA: TGTGCCAGCAGTTTAGTCGGGTTGTACGAGCAGTACTTC.

The chain employs TRBV3-1 and TRBJ1-2, with D possibly matching TRBD1 (5 bases). The CDR3 contains 18 residues. V lost 4 bases and J 8 bases, leaving 29 bases between the germline ends. The germline CDR1 and CDR2 sequences are LGHDT and YNNKEL (reference sequence). CDR3 nucleotide sequence: TGTGCCAGCAGCCTAACCGATGGGGCAGGTGCCCAACTATGGGGCTACACCTTC. It codes for CASSLTDGAGAQLWGYTF. Supplemented by reference TRBV3-1 and TRBJ1-2, the full variable domain reads DTAVSQTPKYLVTQMGNDKSIKCEQNLGHDTMYWYKQDSKKFLKIMFSYNNKELIINETVPNRFSPKSPDKAHLNLHINSLELGDSAVYFCASSLTDGAGAQLWGYTFGSGTRLTVV.

This clonotype occurred many times. The J gene is TRBJ2-7, the V gene TRBV11-3, with 8 bases that match TRBD1. After removal of 6 bases from V and 0 bases from J, the junction contained 7 bases not matched to a gene. This CDR3 has 15 residues. The germline V gene has CDR1 SGHNT and CDR2 YENEEA. The DNA of the CDR3 is TGTGCCAGCAGTTTCGCCAGGGGGCCCTCCTACGAGCAGTACTTC. This encodes CASSFARGPSYEQYF.

This clonotype was seen ten or more times. The chain joins TRBV30 to TRBJ2-5, with 9 bases fitting TRBD2. The germline CDR1 and CDR2 sequences are GTSNPN and SVGIG (reference sequence). Germline trimming cut 3 bases from V and 2 bases from J; bases unmatched to any gene: 7. The CDR3 length is 15 residues. The CDR3 region has the DNA TGTGCCTGGAGGAAAGCGGGAGGCCGGCAAGAGACCCAGTACTTC. This encodes CAWRKAGGRQETQYF.

The CDR3 loop reads CASSLLGQGDPVQYF. The CDR3 DNA is TGTGCCAGCAGCTTACTAGGACAGGGGGATCCTGTGCAGTACTTC. The rearrangement links TRBV13 to TRBJ2-7; 10 bases fit TRBD1. The CDR3 covers 15 residues. Germline V gives CDR1 PRHDT, CDR2 FYEKMQ (reference sequence). With 2 bases clipped from V and 9 bases from J, the junction kept 10 bases outside the gene matches.

This clonotype was observed many times. This chain joins TRBV7-6 and TRBJ1-6; 9 nucleotides match TRBD1. CDR1 and CDR2 (germline): SGHVS, FNYEAQ. The CDR3 extends over 15 amino acids. V lost 5 bases and J lost 7; bases outside the gene matches: 6. The CDR3 here is CASSGRQGVNSPLHF. Written as DNA, the CDR3 is TGTGCCAGCAGCGGCCGACAGGGGGTGAATTCACCCCTCCACTTT.

The chain couples TRBV28 to TRBJ2-7, with no clear D. The CDR3 runs to 13 residues. Trimming left V 10 bases short and J 0 bases short, with 13 bases between. Germline V gene sequence: CDR1 MDHEN, CDR2 SYDVKM. CDR3 DNA: TGTGCCACCAAAGGGTCCTTCTCCTACGAGCAGTACTTC. Protein: CATKGSFSYEQYF. Drawing the rest from reference TRBV28 and TRBJ2-7, the complete variable domain is DVKVTQSSRYLVKRTGEKVFLECVQDMDHENMFWYRQDPGLGLRLIYFSYDVKMKEKGDIPEGYSVSREKKERFSLILESASTNQTSMYLCATKGSFSYEQYFGPGTRLTVT.